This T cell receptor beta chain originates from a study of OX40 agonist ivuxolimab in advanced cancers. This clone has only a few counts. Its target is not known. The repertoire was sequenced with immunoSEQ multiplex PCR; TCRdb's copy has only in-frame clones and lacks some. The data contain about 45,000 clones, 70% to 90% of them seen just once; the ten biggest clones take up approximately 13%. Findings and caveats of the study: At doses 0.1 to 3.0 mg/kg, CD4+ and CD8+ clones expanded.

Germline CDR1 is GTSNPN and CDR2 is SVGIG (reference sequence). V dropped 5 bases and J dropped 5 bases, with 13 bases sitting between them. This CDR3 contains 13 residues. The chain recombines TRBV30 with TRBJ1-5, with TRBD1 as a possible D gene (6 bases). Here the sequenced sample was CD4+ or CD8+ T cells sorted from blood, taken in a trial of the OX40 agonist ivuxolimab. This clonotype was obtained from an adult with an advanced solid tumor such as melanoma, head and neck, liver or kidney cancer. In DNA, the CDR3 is TGTGCCTGGGGGGCAGGGGACTATCAGCCCCAGCATTTT. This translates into CAWGAGDYQPQHF.